This entry features one TCR beta chain sequence. Its target antigen remains unknown. Qualities for individual bases were not recorded, and no much larger clone is one base off. The entry originates in a study of cytotoxic CD8 clonotypes in ibrutinib-treated CLL (dated by TCRdb to about 2021). Background for the entire study: The cohort was composed of under 12 relapsed/refractory and around 15 treatment-naive patients; IGHV unmutated status was identified in about 17 patients. Partial responses were observed in some 24 patients and complete responses in 2; after a median follow-up of around 68 months, remission was maintained in approximately 14 patients and progression was observed in approximately 12. Response samples were taken after a median of about a year on treatment, ranging from about 6 to 36 months. Samples averaged approximately 260,000 productive templates and about 94,000 productive rearrangements. Longitudinal samples were obtainable from about 30% of the roughly 86 participants in the trial. Cryopreserved peripheral blood mononuclear cells were collected before treatment, at response, and at either disease progression or sustained remission. Every remission and progressive disease sample was obtained while ibrutinib was still being received by the patients. What the study reported, not specific to this receptor: Sustained-remission and progressing patients did not have matched sampling times, and lymph node repertoires were not examined. An increase in clonality was observed at ibrutinib response, with clonality remaining stable during sustained remission and falling back toward baseline at progression. Baseline clonality was found to be higher than that of age-matched healthy donors and was strongly correlated with circulating CD8+ T-cell counts. Public clonotypes were rare and either contracted or stayed stable during treatment, and the rise in clonality at ibrutinib response reflected the expansion of private clonotypes.

Taken with the paper, the label for time point translates to: progressive disease on ibrutinib. For TCR beta library preparation, roughly 2 micrograms of genomic DNA were isolated from cryopreserved PBMCs. Longitudinal blood samples from CLL patients receiving ibrutinib monotherapy were subjected to high-throughput TCR beta sequencing. The patients took part in an open-label, single-center phase 2 trial of ibrutinib monotherapy. The cysteine opens and the phenylalanine closes a CDR3 of 15 amino acids. Here the CDR3 DNA is all that survives: 45 bases in frame from base 1. Sequences SGHNT (CDR1) and YENEEA (CDR2) are obtained from the germline V gene. V is pared back by 4 bases and J by 1 base, with 11 bases lying between the germline termini. On a MiSeq, deep resolution sequencing aimed for a depth between 1 in 1 million and 1 in 200,000 T cells, with each clonotype covered 10x on average. The immunoSEQ hsTCRB Kit was used to generate TCR beta libraries. As for the original processing: Data were analyzed with ImmunoSEQ Data Assistant and ImmunoSEQ Analyzer, with V, D and J genes assigned per IMGT definitions. Clonality, with values ranging from 0 to 1, was calculated as one minus the normalized Shannon entropy of productive rearrangement frequencies. Only overrepresented clonotypes making up at least 0.05% of each patient's repertoire were included in the public clonotype analysis. Repertoires from some 14 age-matched healthy donors in immuneACCESS were used as clonality controls. As stored in TCRdb, this immuneACCESS dataset retains in-frame rearrangements with V and J assigned. A fraction of the clones does not appear; measured against another copy, unresolved V genes explain less than half of the discrepancy, and the remainder lacks a known reason. That table supplies the V and J calls and clone size; D and trimming were determined from the DNA. The sample data list approximately 280,000 clones, and approximately 76% of these were observed just once. Clones ranked in the top ten supply about 6% of the sample.

The sample in question was PBMCs, obtained at disease progression, from a patient treated with ibrutinib. The sequence joins TRBV11-3 to TRBJ2-1, with the D segment possibly TRBD1 or TRBD2, each aligning over 5 bases. The clonotype comes from a human donor with chronic lymphocytic leukemia. This receptor carries the CDR3 CASSSGTTSYNEQFF. The DNA reads TGTGCCAGCAGCTCTGGGACGACGTCCTACAATGAGCAGTTCTTC.